These T cell receptor beta chains were read from a single sample in a study of control samples from healthy donors and cancer patients. Clones were read by immunoSEQ multiplex PCR, and TCRdb kept only the in-frame ones, dropping some. The table has 110,000 to 150,000 clones, approximately 90% seen once. The sequenced sample was blood. The source of these receptors is a woman aged 30 to 39 in good health. The CDR3 runs from the conserved cysteine through the conserved F or W. Each record gives: CDR3 length, clone size, D gene, J gene, V gene, CDR3 protein, CDR3 DNA. A D gene is named only where the DNA matches it firmly. Not every row has a clone size; where given, it reads once, few, many or a size class.

length: 14
size: .
D: TRBD1
J: TRBJ1-5
V: TRBV6-5
CDR3: CASGYRGRGQPQHF
DNA: TGTGCCAGCGGATACAGGGGGCGAGGGCAGCCCCAGCATTTT

length: 14
size: .
D: .
J: TRBJ2-5
V: TRBV29-1
CDR3: CSVEDPGDRETQYF
DNA: TGCAGCGTTGAAGATCCAGGGGATAGAGAGACCCAGTACTTC

length: 14
size: .
D: TRBD1
J: TRBJ2-5
V: TRBV6-6
CDR3: CASSDSTGKETQYF
DNA: TGTGCCAGCAGTGACTCGACAGGGAAAGAGACCCAGTACTTC

length: 13
size: .
D: TRBD1
J: TRBJ1-4
V: TRBV29-1
CDR3: CSSPGQGYEKLFF
DNA: TGCAGTTCCCCGGGACAGGGCTACGAAAAACTATTTTTT

length: 16
size: .
D: TRBD1
J: TRBJ2-1
V: TRBV29-1
CDR3: CSVEGGDRDFYNEQFF
DNA: TGCAGCGTTGAAGGGGGGGACAGGGACTTCTACAATGAGCAGTTCTTC

length: 12
size: .
D: .
J: TRBJ1-4
V: TRBV2
CDR3: CASTGSNEKLFF
DNA: TGTGCCAGTACGGGATCTAATGAAAAACTGTTTTTT

length: 15
size: .
D: .
J: TRBJ2-2
V: TRBV24-1
CDR3: CATSDHRGGTGELFF
DNA: TGTGCCACCAGTGACCACAGGGGAGGCACCGGGGAGCTGTTTTTT

length: 15
size: large
D: .
J: TRBJ1-3
V: TRBV28
CDR3: CASSFLGAGGNTIYF
DNA: TGTGCCAGCAGTTTCCTAGGGGCTGGTGGAAACACCATATATTTT

length: 17
size: .
D: TRBD2
J: TRBJ2-1
V: TRBV15
CDR3: CATSREPGGSSYNEQFF
DNA: TGTGCCACCAGCAGAGAACCTGGCGGGAGCTCCTACAATGAGCAGTTCTTC

length: 15
size: .
D: .
J: TRBJ1-1
V: TRBV28
CDR3: CASLIVGPRGRRAFF
DNA: TGTGCCAGCCTTATCGTGGGGCCCCGAGGGAGACGAGCTTTCTTT

length: 13
size: .
D: .
J: TRBJ2-5
V: TRBV3-1/TRBV3-2
CDR3: CASSQAFQETQYF
DNA: TGTGCCAGCAGCCAAGCCTTCCAAGAGACCCAGTACTTC

length: 17
size: .
D: .
J: TRBJ1-1
V: TRBV7-9
CDR3: CASSLSWGPRMNTEAFF
DNA: TGTGCCAGCAGCTTATCATGGGGCCCCCGGATGAACACTGAAGCTTTCTTT

length: 16
size: .
D: TRBD2
J: TRBJ2-3
V: TRBV7-3
CDR3: CASSPTTSGGTDTQYF
DNA: TGTGCCAGCAGCCCTACGACTAGCGGGGGCACAGATACGCAGTATTTT

length: 14
size: once
D: TRBD2
J: TRBJ2-7
V: TRBV29-1
CDR3: CSVRLAGGTYEQYF
DNA: TGCAGCGTGAGACTAGCGGGGGGGACCTACGAGCAGTACTTC

length: 15
size: .
D: .
J: TRBJ2-7
V: TRBV3-1/TRBV3-2
CDR3: CASSHRGTEGAEQYF
DNA: TGTGCCAGCAGCCACAGGGGGACGGAGGGGGCCGAGCAGTACTTC

length: 13
size: .
D: .
J: TRBJ1-2
V: TRBV6-5
CDR3: CASKEGLNYGYTF
DNA: TGTGCCAGCAAGGAGGGCCTTAACTATGGCTACACCTTC

length: 16
size: .
D: .
J: TRBJ1-3
V: TRBV7-3
CDR3: CASSLTGGNSGNTIYF
DNA: TGTGCCAGCAGCTTAACTGGTGGGAACTCTGGAAACACCATATATTTT

length: 12
size: .
D: .
J: TRBJ2-7
V: TRBV30
CDR3: CASEVGPYEQYF
DNA: TGTGCCTCGGAAGTCGGACCCTACGAGCAGTACTTC

length: 15
size: once
D: TRBD1
J: TRBJ1-6
V: TRBV30
CDR3: CAWSVGRGNNSPLHF
DNA: TGTGCCTGGAGTGTTGGCAGGGGGAATAATTCACCCCTCCACTTT

length: 15
size: .
D: TRBD2
J: TRBJ2-3
V: TRBV7-3
CDR3: CASSPLAGGKDTQYF
DNA: TGTGCCAGCAGCCCTCTAGCGGGAGGAAAGGATACGCAGTATTTT

length: 13
size: .
D: TRBD1
J: TRBJ1-5
V: TRBV18
CDR3: CASSLTGDQPQHF
DNA: TGTGCCAGCTCACTTACAGGGGATCAGCCCCAGCATTTT

length: 13
size: .
D: .
J: TRBJ2-7
V: TRBV5-1
CDR3: CASSLYLDYEQYF
DNA: TGCGCCAGCAGCTTGTACTTAGACTACGAGCAGTACTTC

length: 14
size: .
D: .
J: TRBJ2-2
V: TRBV7-6
CDR3: CASSLERNTGELFF
DNA: TGTGCCAGCAGCTTAGAGCGGAACACCGGGGAGCTGTTTTTT

length: 12
size: few
D: .
J: TRBJ2-7
V: TRBV18
CDR3: CASSPASYEQYF
DNA: TGTGCCAGCTCACCAGCATCCTACGAGCAGTACTTC

length: 15
size: .
D: .
J: TRBJ1-3
V: TRBV2
CDR3: CASSPIGGAGNTIYF
DNA: TGTGCCAGCAGTCCTATCGGGGGAGCGGGAAACACCATATATTTT

length: 15
size: .
D: .
J: TRBJ2-1
V: TRBV11-3
CDR3: CASSFSGTEYNEQFF
DNA: TGTGCCAGCAGCTTTAGTGGCACTGAGTACAATGAGCAGTTCTTC

length: 17
size: .
D: TRBD1
J: TRBJ2-5
V: TRBV7-8
CDR3: CASSKRSTGGRGETQYF
DNA: TGTGCCAGCAGCAAACGATCGACAGGGGGCCGGGGGGAGACCCAGTACTTC

length: 13
size: .
D: .
J: TRBJ1-2
V: TRBV7-2
CDR3: CASSDQTEYGYTF
DNA: TGTGCCAGCAGCGACCAGACAGAGTATGGCTACACCTTC

length: 13
size: few
D: .
J: TRBJ1-4
V: TRBV30
CDR3: CAWSSTGREKLFF
DNA: TGTGCCTGGAGTTCCACTGGGCGTGAAAAACTGTTTTTT

length: 15
size: .
D: .
J: TRBJ1-2
V: TRBV5-1
CDR3: CASSLVGDIADGYTF
DNA: TGCGCCAGCAGCTTGGTGGGGGACATCGCGGATGGCTACACCTTC

length: 16
size: once
D: .
J: TRBJ1-2
V: TRBV5-4
CDR3: CASSLKGLGSDYGYTF
DNA: TGTGCCAGCAGCTTGAAAGGGCTCGGGTCGGACTATGGCTACACCTTC

length: 13
size: .
D: .
J: TRBJ1-1
V: TRBV11-1
CDR3: CASSLAGATEAFF
DNA: TGTGCCAGCAGCTTAGCAGGAGCCACTGAAGCTTTCTTT

length: 13
size: .
D: .
J: TRBJ1-1
V: TRBV18
CDR3: CASSLRRDTEAFF
DNA: TGTGCCAGCTCACTCCGCCGGGATACTGAAGCTTTCTTT

length: 13
size: .
D: TRBD1
J: TRBJ1-1
V: TRBV9
CDR3: CASSGPTGSAAFF
DNA: TGTGCCAGCAGCGGACCGACAGGGAGCGCAGCTTTCTTT

length: 13
size: .
D: .
J: TRBJ1-1
V: TRBV27
CDR3: CASSLFKLSEAFF
DNA: TGTGCCAGCAGTTTATTTAAGCTCTCTGAAGCTTTCTTT

length: 15
size: .
D: TRBD1
J: TRBJ2-5
V: TRBV7-7
CDR3: CASSLGGTDQETQYF
DNA: TGTGCTAGCAGCTTAGGGGGCACAGACCAAGAGACCCAGTACTTC

length: 14
size: once
D: TRBD2
J: TRBJ2-3
V: TRBV5-5
CDR3: CASSFWTSPDTQYF
DNA: TGTGCCAGCAGCTTCTGGACTAGCCCCGATACGCAGTATTTT

length: 13
size: many
D: .
J: TRBJ1-1
V: TRBV5-6
CDR3: CASSLVANTEAFF
DNA: TGTGCCAGCAGCTTGGTAGCCAACACTGAAGCTTTCTTT

length: 12
size: .
D: .
J: TRBJ1-1
V: TRBV30
CDR3: CAWSLSGTEAFF
DNA: TGTGCCTGGAGCTTAAGCGGTACTGAAGCTTTCTTT

length: 14
size: few
D: TRBD2
J: TRBJ2-3
V: TRBV4-2
CDR3: CASSPSGPTDTQYF
DNA: TGTGCCAGCAGCCCTAGCGGGCCCACAGATACGCAGTATTTT

length: 13
size: .
D: .
J: TRBJ2-1
V: TRBV5-1
CDR3: CASPTKTYNEQFF
DNA: TGCGCCAGCCCTACTAAGACCTACAATGAGCAGTTCTTC

length: 13
size: once
D: TRBD2
J: TRBJ2-7
V: TRBV5-4
CDR3: CAMQLAGPYEQYF
DNA: TGTGCCATGCAACTAGCGGGGCCCTACGAGCAGTACTTC

length: 11
size: .
D: .
J: TRBJ1-2
V: TRBV29-1
CDR3: CSVDSGNGYTF
DNA: TGCAGCGTTGATTCAGGGAATGGCTACACCTTC

length: 11
size: .
D: TRBD1
J: TRBJ1-1
V: TRBV12-3/TRBV12-4
CDR3: CATRGTQKAFF
DNA: TGTGCCACCAGGGGGACACAAAAAGCTTTCTTT

length: 13
size: .
D: .
J: TRBJ1-3
V: TRBV27
CDR3: CASRQEPGNTIYF
DNA: TGTGCCAGCCGACAGGAACCTGGAAACACCATATATTTT

length: 15
size: .
D: TRBD1
J: TRBJ1-5
V: TRBV19
CDR3: CASSWGGQGSQPQHF
DNA: TGTGCCAGTAGTTGGGGGGGACAGGGCAGTCAGCCCCAGCATTTT

length: 13
size: .
D: .
J: TRBJ1-1
V: TRBV6-5
CDR3: CASGDKFYTEAFF
DNA: TGTGCCAGCGGGGACAAATTCTACACTGAAGCTTTCTTT

length: 14
size: .
D: .
J: TRBJ2-3
V: TRBV9
CDR3: CASSPLGGGDTQYF
DNA: TGTGCCAGCAGCCCCCTCGGAGGTGGTGATACGCAGTATTTT

length: 17
size: .
D: TRBD2
J: TRBJ2-1
V: TRBV15
CDR3: CATSRAVASGGYNEQFF
DNA: TGTGCCACCAGCAGAGCTGTGGCTAGCGGGGGCTACAATGAGCAGTTCTTC

length: 18
size: .
D: .
J: TRBJ1-5
V: TRBV5-1
CDR3: CASSLGSGEGYGNQPQHF
DNA: TGCGCCAGCAGCTTGGGGTCAGGGGAGGGGTACGGCAATCAGCCCCAGCATTTT

length: 14
size: .
D: TRBD1
J: TRBJ2-7
V: TRBV30
CDR3: CAWSVVTGGSEQYF
DNA: TGTGCCTGGAGTGTGGTGACAGGGGGCTCCGAGCAGTACTTC

length: 14
size: .
D: TRBD1
J: TRBJ1-5
V: TRBV28
CDR3: CASKRQGGFQPQHF
DNA: TGTGCCAGCAAGAGACAGGGGGGATTTCAGCCCCAGCATTTT

length: 14
size: .
D: TRBD1
J: TRBJ2-7
V: TRBV15
CDR3: CATSLRDSPYEQYF
DNA: TGTGCCACCAGCCTACGGGACAGCCCCTACGAGCAGTACTTC

length: 15
size: .
D: TRBD1
J: TRBJ1-3
V: TRBV19
CDR3: CASSGQGNEGNTIYF
DNA: TGTGCCAGTAGTGGACAGGGAAACGAAGGAAACACCATATATTTT

length: 15
size: once
D: .
J: TRBJ1-4
V: TRBV30
CDR3: CAWSRSGTVYEKLFF
DNA: TGTGCCTGGAGTAGGTCCGGGACGGTATATGAAAAACTGTTTTTT

length: 18
size: .
D: TRBD1
J: TRBJ1-1
V: TRBV4-2
CDR3: CASSQALGQGRMNTEAFF
DNA: TGTGCCAGCAGCCAAGCCCTAGGACAGGGACGGATGAACACTGAAGCTTTCTTT

length: 16
size: .
D: TRBD1
J: TRBJ1-6
V: TRBV6-1
CDR3: CASSDTDRGINSPLHF
DNA: TGTGCCAGCAGTGACACGGACAGGGGGATCAATTCACCCCTCCACTTT

length: 14
size: .
D: TRBD2
J: TRBJ2-3
V: TRBV25-1
CDR3: CASSDGGATDTQYF
DNA: TGTGCCAGCAGTGACGGGGGGGCCACAGATACGCAGTATTTT

length: 16
size: .
D: .
J: TRBJ2-7
V: TRBV7-7
CDR3: CASSPGGVAGIYEQYF
DNA: TGTGCTAGCAGCCCAGGAGGGGTGGCGGGCATCTACGAGCAGTACTTC

length: 14
size: few
D: .
J: TRBJ2-5
V: TRBV19
CDR3: CASSKRRNQETQYF
DNA: TGTGCCAGTAGTAAACGGAGAAACCAAGAGACCCAGTACTTC